The rows below give T cell receptor beta chains drawn from one sample of a study of cytomegalovirus exposure and HLA in healthy donors. The assay was immunoSEQ multiplex PCR, and TCRdb's table has in-frame clones only and misses some. The repertoire holds approximately 150,000 clones, with 9.4% as singletons. Sequencing was performed on PBMCs. These receptors came from a male donor in good health and CMV-seronegative. Both conserved end residues are part of each CDR3. The D gene is left open where the match is weak. Clone size is stated in some rows and not others, as once, few, many or a class when expanded.

>NA|TRBJ2-2|NA|TRBV27
CASSPLNTGELFF
TGTGCCAGCAGTCCGCTAAACACCGGGGAGCTGTTTTTT
>few|TRBJ1-1|TRBD1|TRBV7-2
CASSSRQGGTEAFF
TGTGCCAGCAGCTCTCGACAGGGTGGGACTGAAGCTTTCTTT
>few|TRBJ1-2|NA|TRBV19
CASGARNYGYTF
TGTGCCAGTGGGGCCAGGAACTATGGCTACACCTTC
>NA|TRBJ1-5|NA|TRBV7-8
CASSGLGSGDQPQHF
TGTGCCAGCAGCGGACTTGGAAGTGGGGATCAGCCCCAGCATTTT
>few|TRBJ1-1|NA|TRBV7-2
CASSPRGDYMAFF
TGTGCCAGCAGCCCGCGGGGTGATTACATGGCTTTCTTT
>NA|TRBJ2-2|TRBD2|TRBV5-4
CASSRPGTSGTGELFF
TGTGCCAGCAGCAGGCCCGGGACTAGCGGCACCGGGGAGCTGTTTTTT
>NA|TRBJ2-3|NA|TRBV6-6
CASSYVGRSDTQYF
TGTGCCAGCAGTTACGTGGGGCGCAGCGATACGCAGTATTTT
>NA|TRBJ2-7|NA|TRBV2
CASSAPGEQYF
TGTGCCAGCAGTGCTCCCGGCGAGCAGTACTTC
>NA|TRBJ1-6|NA|TRBV4-3
CASSPTWQFDGNSPLHF
TGCGCCAGCAGCCCCACCTGGCAGTTCGACGGGAATTCACCCCTCCACTTT
>few|TRBJ2-5|TRBD1|TRBV5-1
CASTNRDRGQETQYF
TGCGCCAGTACAAATAGGGACAGGGGCCAAGAGACCCAGTACTTC